This T cell receptor beta chain originates from a study of Graves' ophthalmopathy and Graves' hyperthyroidism. V was shortened by 5 bases and J by 6 bases, with 17 bases between the two germline ends. Germline-derived CDR1 and CDR2 are SGHTA and FQGTGA. The length of the CDR3 is 14 residues. Amplified TCR beta CDR3 regions were obtained using RNA transcripts as template. Following a first-round RT-PCR that used HTBI primers, a second-round multiplex PCR was carried out. TCRdb re-analysed the multiplex PCR reads in MiXCR, keeping a single row per CDR3 protein. This sample yields over 200,000 distinct CDR3 sequences, of which just under 30% are seen a single time; around 10% belongs to the top ten. This clonotype came up many times.

Sequenced: peripheral blood. The rearrangement joins TRBV7-3 to TRBJ2-7; D may be TRBD2 (6 bases). The origin of this receptor is a man in his forties or fifties with Graves' ophthalmopathy. CDR3 protein: CASSPSPGVFEQYF. As DNA, the CDR3 is TGTGCCAGCAGCCCATCCCCGGGAGTTTTCGAGCAGTACTTC. Together with reference TRBV7-3 and TRBJ2-7, the CDR3 gives the full variable domain: GAGVSQTPSNKVTEKGKYVELRCDPISGHTALYWYRQSLGQGPEFLIYFQGTGAADDSGLPNDRFFAVRPEGSVSTLKIQRTERGDSAVYLCASSPSPGVFEQYFGPGTRLTVT.